The 30 T cell receptor beta chains reported below all come from one sample, sequenced in a study of blood T cells in healthy people across ages. A sample-barcoded 5' primer and a J-beta primer mix were used in a second PCR of roughly 6 to 11 cycles. TCRdb passed the 5' RACE reads through MiXCR, listing each CDR3 protein once. This sample has approximately 1.5 million distinct CDR3 sequences; about 35% occur once, and the top ten carry roughly 12%. Sequencing used blood. The origin of the receptors is a young woman in good health.

The rearrangement joins TRBV15 to TRBJ1-4, with D uncertain. The ends were cut back, 5 bases at V and 1 base at J, with 11 bases in the middle. This CDR3 is built from 15 residues. In germline, CDR1 is LNHNV, CDR2 YYDKDF (reference sequence). The chain's CDR3 is CATSLNSGTNEKLFF. The DNA of the CDR3 is TGTGCCACCAGCCTCAACTCCGGAACTAATGAAAAACTGTTTTTT.

J is TRBJ2-5 and V is TRBV12-3 or TRBV12-4; 11 positions match TRBD1. This CDR3 has 15 residues. J lost 4 bases, V lost 6 bases, and 7 bases had no gene match. The CDR3, as DNA: TGTGCCAGCAGAGCCGGGACAGGGGGTATAGAGACCCAGTACTTC. Its translation: CASRAGTGGIETQYF.

This clonotype was seen a handful of times. The CDR3 bases are TGTGCCAGCTCACCACTTAGCGGGACTGTGCAGTTCTTC. Translated: CASSPLSGTVQFF. The chain carries TRBV18 and TRBJ2-1; 8 positions match TRBD2. Losses at the gene ends were 1 base for V and 12 bases for J; bases not matched to a gene: 5. The germline CDR1 and CDR2 sequences are KGHSH and LQKENI. The CDR3 contains 13 residues. Variable domain in full (rest from reference TRBV18 and TRBJ2-1): NAGVMQNPRHLVRRRGQEARLRCSPMKGHSHVYWYRQLPEEGLKFMVYLQKENIIDESGMPKERFSAEFPKEGPSILRIQQVVRGDSAAYFCASSPLSGTVQFFGPGTRLTVL.

The chain has TRBV20-1 and TRBJ2-3; TRBD2 matches 14 bases. This CDR3 comprises 18 residues. J was trimmed by 2 bases and V by 5 bases; bases with no gene match: 12. Germline CDR1 reads DFQATT; CDR2 reads SNEGSKA (reference sequence). In DNA, the CDR3 is TGCAGTGCTTCCCGACTAGCGGGGGGGTCCGGGAACACAGATACGCAGTATTTT. Protein: CSASRLAGGSGNTDTQYF.

On this clonotype itself: Since a much larger clone is just one base distant, this may be a read error. The rearrangement uses TRBV20-1 and TRBJ2-1; 13 bases line up with TRBD2. Germline loops: CDR1 DFQATT, CDR2 SNEGSKA (reference sequence). There are 16 residues in the CDR3. V dropped 7 bases and J dropped 9; count of bases not matched to a gene: 15. The CDR3, as DNA: TGCAGTGTCTACGAAACGTTTGGACTAGCGGGAGCTGAGCAGTTCTTC. Its protein product is CSVYETFGLAGAEQFF.

This clonotype was counted only a few times. J is TRBJ1-2 and V is TRBV11-2, with a tentative D call TRBD1 (5 bases). Germline CDR1 and CDR2: SGHAT and FQNNGV. V lost 0 bases, J lost 6 bases, and 20 bases lay in between. CDR3 length: 17 residues. CDR3 nucleotide sequence: TGTGCCAGCAGCTTAGATCCGAGCCGGGTCAGGGACGATGGCTACACCTTC. Amino acid sequence: CASSLDPSRVRDDGYTF.

The chain combines TRBV7-9 with TRBJ2-1, with a possible D match to TRBD1 (6 bases). There are 15 residues in the CDR3. CDR1 is SEHNR and CDR2 is FQNEAQ in the germline V gene (reference sequence). Between the trimmed V and J ends, which lost 2 bases and 7 bases, there was a span of 15 bases. The CDR3 loop is CASSLTARQANEQFF. The CDR3 DNA is TGTGCCAGCAGCTTAACAGCGAGACAGGCGAATGAGCAGTTCTTC.

The rearrangement joins TRBV9 to TRBJ2-1, with 8 positions matching TRBD2. This CDR3 is built from 16 residues. Germline CDR1 SGDLS, CDR2 YYNGEE. V lost 4 bases, J lost 2 bases, and 8 bases stayed unmatched. This CDR3 reads CASSSHVGRAYNEQFF. CDR3 nucleotide sequence: TGTGCCAGCAGCTCTCACGTCGGGAGGGCCTACAATGAGCAGTTCTTC. Drawing the rest from reference TRBV9 and TRBJ2-1, the complete variable domain is DSGVTQTPKHLITATGQRVTLRCSPRSGDLSVYWYQQSLDQGLQFLIQYYNGEERAKGNILERFSAQQFPDLHSELNLSSLELGDSALYFCASSSHVGRAYNEQFFGPGTRLTVL.

The chain uses TRBV12-3 or TRBV12-4 and TRBJ2-6; D remains ambiguous. V lost 6 bases and J 0 bases, leaving 9 bases between the germline ends. This CDR3 comprises 15 residues. In DNA, the CDR3 is TGTGCCAGCAGCCGCCCATCCTCTGGGGCCAACGTCCTGACTTTC. It codes for CASSRPSSGANVLTF.

This clonotype was seen at least ten times. The gene calls are TRBV5-1 and TRBJ1-2; no definite D call. The V gene lost 4 bases and the J gene lost 1 base, with 11 bases spanning the gap. Per germline, CDR1 SGHRS and CDR2 YFSETQ. CDR3 length: 14 residues. CDR3 DNA: TGCGCCAGCAGCCCGGACGGACTTAACTATGGCTACACCTTC. Its translation: CASSPDGLNYGYTF.

This clonotype was detected many times. This sequence joins TRBV4-1 and TRBJ2-7; D remains unclear. With 2 bases removed from V and 2 bases from J, the gap between germline ends came to 7 bases. The CDR3 spans 13 residues. Germline V gene data show CDR1 as MGHRA and CDR2 as YSYEKL. Written as DNA, the CDR3 is TGCGCCAGCAGCCAAAGTATGGCCTACGAGCAGTACTTC. This encodes CASSQSMAYEQYF.

This clonotype was seen a few times. The V gene is TRBV2, the J gene TRBJ2-5, with D unresolved. Germline V gene data show CDR1 as SNHLY and CDR2 as FYNNEI. This CDR3 has 13 residues. The V end lost 2 bases, the J end lost 5 bases, and 9 bases lay between the germline ends. CDR3 DNA sequence: TGTGCCAGCAGTGAACCCCGAGCGGAGACCCAGTACTTC. Its protein product is CASSEPRAETQYF.

This clonotype has just a few counts. The genes are TRBV29-1 and TRBJ1-1; no clear D gene. CDR1 and CDR2 from the germline V gene are SQVTM and ANQGSEA. V was trimmed by 4 bases and J by 3 bases, leaving 9 bases between them. This CDR3 is built from 12 residues. The CDR3 DNA reads TGCAGCGTTGGGGCCCCTGACACTGAAGCTTTCTTT. Translating it yields CSVGAPDTEAFF. Looking up the rest from reference TRBV29-1 and TRBJ1-1 gives the full variable domain: SAVISQKPSRDICQRGTSLTIQCQVDSQVTMMFWYRQQPGQSLTLIATANQGSEATYESGFVIDKFPISRPNLTFSTLTVSNMSPEDSSIYLCSVGAPDTEAFFGQGTRLTVV.

The J gene is TRBJ2-1, the V gene TRBV10-3; no definite D call. CDR1 ENHRY and CDR2 SYGVKD come from the germline V gene. V was pared by 9 bases and J by 6 bases, with 9 bases between. The length of the CDR3 is 11 residues. DNA of the CDR3: TGTGCCATGGGTGAACCCAATGAGCAGTTCTTC. Encoded protein: CAMGEPNEQFF.

The rearrangement uses TRBV24-1 and TRBJ2-1, with 8 positions matching TRBD1. The CDR3 is made up of 15 amino acids. Germline V gives CDR1 KGHDR, CDR2 SFDVKD. With 6 bases clipped from V and 7 bases from J, the junction kept 10 bases outside the gene matches. In nucleotides, the CDR3 is TGTGCCACCAGTCCAGCTGAGACAGGGGTGAATGAGCAGTTCTTC. It yields the protein CATSPAETGVNEQFF.

This sequence joins TRBV7-3 and TRBJ2-1, with D possibly matching TRBD2 (5 bases). CDR1 is SGHTA, CDR2 FQGTGA, per germline. The CDR3 contains 16 residues. The V end lost 3 bases, the J end lost 5 bases, and 17 bases lay between the germline ends. The CDR3 coding sequence is TGTGCCAGCAGCTTCCGTGGCGGGTTCGAACACAATGAGCAGTTCTTC. Translated: CASSFRGGFEHNEQFF.

The V gene is TRBV5-1, the J gene TRBJ2-7; D unclear. The V gene's germline CDR1 is SGHRS and CDR2 YFSETQ. V was cut by 3 bases and J by 5 bases, with 6 bases left in between. This CDR3 is built from 11 residues. The CDR3 loop reads CASSSRNEQYF. The DNA of the CDR3 is TGCGCCAGCAGCTCAAGGAACGAGCAGTACTTC.

V and J are TRBV15 and TRBJ1-4; 9 nucleotides line up with TRBD1. Trimming at V came to 4 bases and at J to 8 bases, leaving 2 bases not matched to a gene. CDR1 and CDR2 from the germline V gene are LNHNV and YYDKDF (reference sequence). The CDR3 length is 13 residues. The CDR3 DNA sequence: TGTGCCACCAGCAAGGACAGGGGAGAAAAACTGTTTTTT. This codes for CATSKDRGEKLFF.

This clonotype was observed a few times. The chain has TRBV14 and TRBJ1-1; 8 nucleotides agree with TRBD1. CDR1 is SGHDN, CDR2 FVKESK, per germline. Trimming cost V 4 bases and J 6 bases; bases outside gene matches: 7. The CDR3 is 14 amino acids. As DNA, the CDR3 is TGTGCCAGCAGCCTCACTGGACAGGGCGCTGAAGCTTTCTTT. Protein sequence: CASSLTGQGAEAFF. The entire variable domain, with the rest obtained from reference TRBV14 and TRBJ1-1, is as follows: EAGVTQFPSHSVIEKGQTVTLRCDPISGHDNLYWYRRVMGKEIKFLLHFVKESKQDESGMPNNRFLAERTGGTYSTLKVQPAELEDSGVYFCASSLTGQGAEAFFGQGTRLTVV.

This clonotype showed up many times. This chain links TRBV27 with TRBJ2-7; a possible D gene is TRBD2 (5 bases). The CDR3 runs to 14 residues. Germline V gives CDR1 MNHEY, CDR2 SMNVEV (reference sequence). V was shortened by 3 bases and J by 5 bases, with 14 bases between the two germline ends. The CDR3: CASSLISGIHEQYF. In DNA form, the CDR3 reads TGTGCCAGCAGTTTGATTTCGGGGATCCACGAGCAGTACTTC.

The table lists this clonotype with a few counts. The chain uses TRBV7-2 and TRBJ2-1, with 13 bases fitting TRBD2. The CDR3 is 16 amino acids. Germline values: CDR1 SGHTA, CDR2 FQGNSA. The junction had 11 bases not matched to a gene; V was cut back by 5 bases and J by 10 bases. Here the CDR3 DNA reads TGTGCCAGCAGCCTAAGGAGACTAGCGGGGGGATCCGAGCAGTTCTTC. Translated: CASSLRRLAGGSEQFF.

This rearrangement joins TRBV1 to TRBJ1-1. TRBV1 is designated a pseudogene. This CDR3 spans 14 amino acids. The CDR3 DNA reads TGCACCAGCAGCCAAGATTGGGGAACCACTGAAGCTTTCTTT. Translation: CTSSQDWGTTEAFF.

Only a few counts were recorded for this clonotype. The CDR3 loop is CASSADRVNQPQHF. CDR3 coding DNA: TGTGCCAGCAGTGCGGACAGGGTCAATCAGCCCCAGCATTTT. The rearrangement joins TRBV2 to TRBJ1-5; TRBD1 aligns across 8 bases. V was clipped by 4 bases and J by 3 bases; unmatched bases: 2. Germline V gives CDR1 SNHLY, CDR2 FYNNEI. The CDR3 covers 14 residues.

The chain recombines TRBV6-2 or TRBV6-3 with TRBJ1-5; 7 bases are a match to TRBD1. Trimming removed 7 bases from V and 3 bases from J; junction bases left unmatched: 3. The CDR3 sequence is 13 residues long. Germline assignment: CDR1 MNHEY and CDR2 SVGEGT. The CDR3 nucleotides are TGTGCCAGCACCGACAGGGTCAATCAGCCCCAGCATTTT. It encodes CASTDRVNQPQHF.

Notes on this clonotype: Since a much larger clone is just one base distant, this may be a read error. J is TRBJ2-5 and V is TRBV5-1, with D tentatively TRBD1 (5 bases). This CDR3 spans 13 amino acids. Germline V gene data show CDR1 as SGHRS and CDR2 as YFSETQ. Trimming cost V 1 base and J 5 bases, with 9 bases left between them. CDR3 sequence: CASSLPGLETQYF. The CDR3 region has the DNA TGCGCCAGCAGCTTGCCAGGGCTGGAGACCCAGTACTTC.

The J gene is TRBJ1-2, the V gene TRBV6-6; D call uncertain. V lost 2 bases and J 0 bases, leaving 10 bases between the germline ends. From germline, CDR1 is MNHNY and CDR2 SVGAGI (reference sequence). There are 15 residues in the CDR3. CDR3: CASSYLAGPNYGYTF. In DNA, the CDR3 is TGTGCCAGCAGTTACCTGGCAGGCCCTAACTATGGCTACACCTTC.

This clonotype was counted only a few times. J is TRBJ1-2 and V is TRBV7-2; TRBD1 is a possible D gene (5 bases). This CDR3 contains 13 residues. CDR1 is SGHTA, CDR2 FQGNSA, per germline. V shed 3 bases and J shed 5 bases, with 10 bases lying between them. CDR3 amino acids: CASSFPTAYGYTF. Written as DNA, the CDR3 is TGTGCCAGCAGCTTCCCGACAGCATATGGCTACACCTTC.

This clonotype was counted between two and nine times. The genes are TRBV2 and TRBJ2-3; TRBD2 matches at 13 bases. The CDR3 runs to 16 residues. Germline V gene sequence: CDR1 SNHLY, CDR2 FYNNEI. Germline trimming cut 5 bases from V and 3 bases from J; bases unmatched to any gene: 5. CDR3 residues: CASSRLAGGMTDTQYF. The CDR3 DNA sequence: TGTGCCAGCAGTCGACTAGCGGGGGGAATGACAGATACGCAGTATTTT.

This clonotype was detected only a few times. This chain joins TRBV21-1 and TRBJ2-1. TRBV21-1 is noted as a pseudogene. CDR3 length equals 15 residues. CDR3 nucleotide sequence: TGTGCCAGCAGCCGAATCGCGCACAACTACAATGAGCAGTTCTTC. Translation: CASSRIAHNYNEQFF.

A few counts support this clonotype. This chain connects TRBV9 to TRBJ2-1; TRBD1 might be the D (6 bases). The length of the CDR3 is 16 residues. Germline values: CDR1 SGDLS, CDR2 YYNGEE. V was clipped by 3 bases and J by 0 bases, with 13 bases between them. The CDR3 bases are TGTGCCAGCAGCGCCGGACAGTCCAGCTCCTACAATGAGCAGTTCTTC. This gives the protein CASSAGQSSSYNEQFF.